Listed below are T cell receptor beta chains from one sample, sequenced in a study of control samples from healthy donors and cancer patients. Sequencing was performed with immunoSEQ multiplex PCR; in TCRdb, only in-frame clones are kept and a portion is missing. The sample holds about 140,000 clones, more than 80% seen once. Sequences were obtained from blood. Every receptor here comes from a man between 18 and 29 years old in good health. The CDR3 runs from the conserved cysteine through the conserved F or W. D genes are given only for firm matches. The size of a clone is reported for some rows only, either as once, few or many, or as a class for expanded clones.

TGTGCCAGCAGCTTAGGGATAGCGGGGCAGCTGGGGCAGTTCTTC CASSLGIAGQLGQFF TRBD2 TRBV11-3 - TRBJ2-1
TGTGCCAGCAGCGTAGGAACGGGGAGCTCCTACGAGCAGTACTTC CASSVGTGSSYEQYF - TRBV9 - TRBJ2-7
TGCAGTGCTAGTGATGGGACAGGGGGCGCCTCTGAAGCTTTCTTT CSASDGTGGASEAFF TRBD1 TRBV20-1 - TRBJ1-1
TGTGTCAGAAGCTCCCACGAGCCGGCCCACCGGCCCTACGAGCAGTACTTC CVRSSHEPAHRPYEQYF - TRBV7-5 - TRBJ2-7
TGTGCCAGCAGCCATGGGGGGGGCACTGAAGCTTTCTTT CASSHGGGTEAFF - TRBV3-1/TRBV3-2 - TRBJ1-1
TGTGCCAGCAGCCCCTACAATGAGCAGTTCTTC CASSPYNEQFF - TRBV11-2 - TRBJ2-1
TGTGCCAGCAGTCTGACAGAAAATCAGCCCCAGCATTTT CASSLTENQPQHF - TRBV6-2/TRBV6-3 - TRBJ1-5
TGCGCCAGCAGCTTAATAACGTCCAGCACAGATACGCAGTATTTT CASSLITSSTDTQYF - TRBV5-1 - TRBJ2-3
TGCGCCAGCAGCTTTCGCAGGGGGGACTACGAAGCTTTCTTT CASSFRRGDYEAFF TRBD1 TRBV5-1 - TRBJ1-1
TGTGCCAGTAGTATAGTAGGCGGGGCGGGCTACGAGCAGTACTTC CASSIVGGAGYEQYF - TRBV19 - TRBJ2-7
TGTGCCAGTAGTGCTGGACAGCGATACTACAATGAGCAGTTCTTC CASSAGQRYYNEQFF - TRBV19 - TRBJ2-1
TGTGCCAGCAGCCTTGCGCGGAACACTGAAGCTTTCTTT CASSLARNTEAFF - TRBV7-6 few TRBJ1-1
TGTGCCAGCAGCCAAAGGACAGGGGAAGGCACCTTC CASSQRTGEGTF TRBD1 TRBV3-1/TRBV3-2 - TRBJ1-2
TGTGCCAGCAGCGTCAACACAGGGGAAGAGACCCAGTACTTC CASSVNTGEETQYF TRBD1 TRBV9 - TRBJ2-5
TGCGCCAGCAGCTTCGGACAGGGATCATGGGGCCAAGAGACCCAGTACTTC CASSFGQGSWGQETQYF TRBD1 TRBV5-1 - TRBJ2-5
TGTGTCAGAAGCTTAGTGGGGAGAGTGGGCTACACCTTC CVRSLVGRVGYTF - TRBV7-5 - TRBJ1-2
TGTGCCAGCAGTCCACCGGGCCGCGTAACAGATACGCAGTATTTT CASSPPGRVTDTQYF - TRBV6-6 - TRBJ2-3
TGCGCCAGCAGCTTGGGAATAGGTGTTTGGTCCTACGAGCAGTACTTC CASSLGIGVWSYEQYF - TRBV5-1 - TRBJ2-7
TGTGCCAGCAGCTTAGGGGGGGACAGTGAAGCTTTCTTT CASSLGGDSEAFF TRBD1 TRBV7-9 - TRBJ1-1
TGTGCCAGCAGCCAATGGGACAGGGGGCAGCACTATGGCTACACCTTC CASSQWDRGQHYGYTF TRBD1 TRBV16 - TRBJ1-2
TGCGCCAGCAGCTTCAGCGGGACAACCAACACCGGGGAGCTGTTTTTT CASSFSGTTNTGELFF - TRBV5-1 - TRBJ2-2
TGTGCCAGCAGCTCACAACTAGCGGGGGGGCTCAACGAGCAGTACTTC CASSSQLAGGLNEQYF TRBD2 TRBV7-2 - TRBJ2-7
TGTGCCAGCAGTCGACAGGGGATCAGCTATAATTCACCCCTCCACTTT CASSRQGISYNSPLHF TRBD1 TRBV28 - TRBJ1-6
TGTGCCAGCAGCCGGGACAGCTATGGCTACACCTTC CASSRDSYGYTF TRBD1 TRBV9 - TRBJ1-2
TGTGCCAGCAGCTTATGGGAGAACGCTGAAGCTTTCTTT CASSLWENAEAFF - TRBV7-2 - TRBJ1-1
TGTGCCAGCAGCTTAGAGCGGCTCATGAACACTGAAGCTTTCTTT CASSLERLMNTEAFF - TRBV7-9 - TRBJ1-1
TGCGCCAGCAGCCAAGAGGGGACAGGGAGTTCGAAGGCTTTCTTT CASSQEGTGSSKAFF TRBD1 TRBV4-3 once TRBJ1-1
TGTGCCAGCAGCCACAACCCATACTATGGCTACACCTTC CASSHNPYYGYTF - TRBV7-2 - TRBJ1-2
TGTGCCAGCAGCCGTACAGGGAAGGCCGGGGAGCTGTTTTTT CASSRTGKAGELFF - TRBV3-1/TRBV3-2 - TRBJ2-2